The entry below gives a single T cell receptor beta chain sequence along with its context. The data belong to a study of blood T cell repertoires in COVID-19. On the study more broadly: Samples representing acute and convalescent COVID-19 were sourced from the United States, Italy and Spain. From T cells, B-cell-depleted T cells, or PBMCs came the material, which was cDNA or gDNA.

There are 16 residues in the CDR3. The germline V gene encodes CDR1 KGHSH and CDR2 LQKENI. V shed 3 bases and J 4 bases; nucleotides not matched to a gene: 6. In the source study's methods: Reference gene primers were amplified, and this amplification served to estimate nucleated cell counts. Repertoires were generated with immunoSEQ multiplex PCR, while TCRdb's copy carries only in-frame clones and drops some. The V and J calls and clone size come from that table; D and trimming were worked out from the DNA. The data show 260,000 or so clones, around 90% seen once. The sequence was collected from a human donor in a cohort sampled during active COVID-19. The specimen was peripheral blood. V gene TRBV18 combines with J gene TRBJ1-3; 10 nucleotides align to TRBD1. The CDR3: CASSPSWDRGGNTIYF. In DNA form, the CDR3 reads TGTGCCAGCTCACCGTCCTGGGACAGGGGAGGAAACACCATATATTTT.